This T cell receptor beta chain was recorded in a study of human T cells and chemical hapten exposure. Regarding this clonotype: This may be a read error, as it is one base from a much larger clone.

TCRdb passed the RACE reads through MiXCR, listing each CDR3 protein once. The data hold 40,000 or so distinct CDR3 sequences, with less than 15% observed a single time. Time point described: pre-sensitization, week 0. The treatment: therapeutic diphenylcyclopropenone sensitization with weekly scalp DPC. Total RNA was extracted from unfractionated whole blood. Ahead of each patch test application, blood was drawn. V lost 0 bases and J 2 bases, leaving 10 bases between the germline ends. This CDR3 comprises 15 residues. CDR1 is MNHEY and CDR2 is SMNVEV in the germline V gene (reference sequence). The source material was whole blood, sampled in connection with sensitization to the hapten diphenylcyclopropenone (DPC). This rearrangement joins TRBV27 to TRBJ2-5; D is possibly TRBD1 (5 bases). The source of this sequence is a middle-aged woman with alopecia areata. Some clones in this sample may be carry-over from other donors' samples. The CDR3 reads CASSLSGQKQETQYF. Written as DNA, the CDR3 is TGTGCCAGCAGTTTATCGGGGCAGAAACAAGAGACCCAGTACTTC.